The 12 T cell receptor beta chains given below trace back to one sample, sequenced in a study of T cells in Graves' hyperthyroidism and ophthalmopathy. Amplification of TCR beta CDR3 regions was performed using RNA transcripts as template. A first-round RT-PCR of the TCR CDR3 used the HTBI primer set. TCRdb reprocessed the multiplex PCR reads via MiXCR and lists one record per CDR3 protein. The data hold roughly 500,000 distinct CDR3 sequences, with 46% observed a single time. Sample: peripheral blood or thyroid tissue (not recorded which). Receptors originate from an adult woman with Graves' disease, either hyperthyroidism or ophthalmopathy (not recorded which).

The chain has TRBV15 and TRBJ1-2, with a tentative D call TRBD1 (5 bases). The CDR3 has 14 residues. Trimming removed 1 base at V and 6 bases at J, with 12 bases between. Per germline, CDR1 LNHNV and CDR2 YYDKDF (reference sequence). CDR3 bases: TGTGCCACCAGCAGAGTGGGGCTGGCGGATGGCTACACCTTC. Its protein is CATSRVGLADGYTF.

This clonotype was picked up many times. The chain recombines TRBV24-1 with TRBJ2-3; no definite D call. Trimming took 4 bases from V and 1 from J, leaving 11 bases between them. The germline CDR1 and CDR2 sequences are KGHDR and SFDVKD. There are 15 residues in the CDR3. CDR3 amino acids: CATSETGHGTDTQYF. The CDR3 DNA is TGTGCCACCAGTGAAACGGGCCACGGCACAGATACGCAGTATTTT.

This clonotype came up many times. This sequence joins TRBV7-6 and TRBJ2-2, with D unclear. The germline V gene encodes CDR1 SGHVS and CDR2 FNYEAQ. CDR3 length equals 13 residues. Deletions cut 4 bases from V and 10 bases from J, with 13 bases between. CDR3 region: CASSSHWPSELFF. Here the CDR3 DNA reads TGTGCCAGCAGCTCCCACTGGCCCTCGGAGCTGTTTTTT.

A few counts support this clonotype. The chain couples TRBV6-6 to TRBJ2-7, with TRBD1 matching over 8 bases. This CDR3 is built from 15 residues. Per the germline V gene, CDR1 is MNHNY and CDR2 is SVGAGI (reference sequence). After removal of 6 bases from V and 2 bases from J, the junction contained 9 bases not matched to a gene. The CDR3 here is CASRKQGAGAYEQYF. The CDR3 DNA reads TGTGCCAGCAGAAAGCAGGGGGCTGGGGCCTACGAGCAGTACTTC.

This clonotype was seen many times. The chain has TRBV2 and TRBJ1-4; perhaps TRBD1 as D (6 bases). The CDR3 loop spans 13 amino acids. The V gene's germline CDR1 is SNHLY and CDR2 FYNNEI. The germline V and J ends were trimmed by 10 bases and 4 bases, with 13 bases remaining between them. This CDR3 reads CAIPTGRNEKLFF. As DNA, the CDR3 is TGTGCCATCCCGACAGGCCGTAATGAAAAACTGTTTTTT.

The rearrangement links TRBV20-1 to TRBJ2-6; no reliable D call. Germline V gene lookup returns CDR1 DFQATT and CDR2 SNEGSKA (reference sequence). The CDR3 length is 15 residues. The V end was cut by 5 bases, the J end by 0 bases, with 11 bases between. This chain's CDR3 is CSAAPLSSGANVLTF. CDR3 coding DNA: TGCAGTGCTGCACCCCTTAGCTCTGGGGCCAACGTCCTGACTTTC.

J is TRBJ1-5 and V is TRBV20-1; TRBD1 is a possible D gene (5 bases). Germline loops: CDR1 DFQATT, CDR2 SNEGSKA (reference sequence). V lost 3 bases and J 2 bases, leaving 14 bases between the germline ends. This CDR3 has 15 residues. The CDR3 protein is CSASGPRDGNQPQHF. In nucleotides, the CDR3 is TGCAGTGCTAGTGGGCCCCGGGACGGCAATCAGCCCCAGCATTTT.

This clonotype has at least ten counts. The J gene is TRBJ1-6, the V gene TRBV6-5; D unresolved. Germline CDR1 MNHEY, CDR2 SVGAGI. The V and J ends lost 5 bases and 7 bases respectively, with 15 bases between them. The CDR3 has 15 residues. CDR3 protein: CASSPSPGKNSPLHF. The CDR3, as DNA: TGTGCCAGCAGTCCTTCTCCGGGCAAAAATTCACCCCTCCACTTT.

The genes are TRBV15 and TRBJ1-5, with a weak D call TRBD1 (6 bases). The germline gives CDR1 LNHNV, CDR2 YYDKDF (reference sequence). V was trimmed by 3 bases and J by 4 bases, leaving 19 bases between them. The CDR3 runs to 17 residues. For the CDR3, the DNA is TGTGCCACCAGCAGCCCCCCCATGACAGGTCTAAATCAGCCCCAGCATTTT. Translated, it gives CATSSPPMTGLNQPQHF.

The rearrangement links TRBV29-1 to TRBJ2-7; TRBD1 might be the D (5 bases). CDR3 length equals 12 residues. Germline V gene lookup returns CDR1 SQVTM and CDR2 ANQGSEA. V gave up 6 bases and J gave up 2 bases, with 11 bases separating them. The CDR3 spells CSVMTDTYEQYF. The CDR3, as DNA: TGCAGCGTAATGACAGACACCTACGAGCAGTACTTC.

In this sample, this clonotype turned up many times. The rearrangement uses TRBV7-2 and TRBJ1-2; 9 bases fit TRBD1. The CDR3 covers 15 residues. V was pared by 5 bases and J by 3 bases, with 7 bases of the junction left unmatched. Per germline, CDR1 SGHTA and CDR2 FQGNSA. In DNA, the CDR3 is TGTGCCAGCAGCGCCCCGGGACAGGGAGACTATGGCTACACCTTC. Translation gives CASSAPGQGDYGYTF.

This clonotype appeared many times. The genes are TRBV20-1 and TRBJ1-2; no clear D gene. The CDR3 is 10 amino acids. In germline, CDR1 is DFQATT, CDR2 SNEGSKA (reference sequence). V lost 8 bases and J 7 bases, leaving 11 bases between the germline ends. DNA for the CDR3: TGCAGTAAGGGCGTGGGTGGCTACACCTTC. As protein: CSKGVGGYTF.